This T cell receptor beta chain was profiled in a study of cytomegalovirus exposure and HLA in healthy donors. The overall study: Unique TCR beta sequences numbering some 120 million came from approximately 180 million T cells in an earlier analysis. Study-level results: Fewer N-insertions (relative to the approximately 700-donor mean) were reportedly seen in an Asian-associated ancestry cluster in a later analysis. Sequence variants that were highly shared formed a cluster that was likely a sequencing artifact.

Comments on this clone: Its specificity is unknown.

CDR3 length: 14 residues. From germline, CDR1 is MDHEN and CDR2 SYDVKM. The ends lost 5 bases at V and 19 bases at J; junction bases unmatched: 17. The study ran its PCR with 60 Vbeta and 13 Jbeta primers. Method: immunoSEQ multiplex PCR; TCRdb's copy keeps in-frame clones and lacks some. The sample has some 60,000 clones. The chain employs TRBV28 and TRBJ1-6; 7 positions match TRBD1. The source is a male donor in good health and CMV-seronegative. The sequenced sample consisted of PBMCs. The chain's CDR3 is CASSPGQAHSVLHF. CDR3 sequence (DNA): TGTGCCAGCAGTCCCGGACAGGCGCACTCCGTCTTACACTTT.